The 24 T cell receptor beta chains below all came from one sample that was sequenced in a study of CD8+ T cells in alopecia areata (dated by TCRdb to 2017 to 2018). The library was generated by the immunoSEQ multiplex PCR assay. RNA was extracted from all samples and reverse transcribed into cDNA as template for TCR sequencing. TCRdb re-hosts the immuneACCESS table, in-frame sequences only. Its copies lack some clones; in the studies checked, an unresolved V gene accounts for under half of them, and the cause for the rest is not known. This sample holds about 190,000 clones; around 66% were observed only once. The ten largest account for 3.5% to 5% of the sample. The sample's time point label is to be understood as: roughly 27 days on oral tofacitinib. The treatment or condition label here, explained by the study, means: oral pan-JAK inhibitor, 5-10 mg twice daily. The sample here was CD4+ T cells sorted from blood, taken at week 4, from a patient treated with tofacitinib. Source of these receptors: a human donor with alopecia areata.

This clone appeared a single time. V gene TRBV11-1 combines with J gene TRBJ2-1; D is perhaps TRBD2 (5 bases). CDR1 and CDR2 from the germline V gene are SGHAT and FQDESV (reference sequence). The CDR3 has 16 amino acids. V shed 5 bases and J shed 0 bases, with 14 bases lying between them. The CDR3 sequence: CASSTRTGSSYNEQFF. The DNA of the CDR3 is TGTGCCAGCAGCACCCGGACGGGGAGCTCCTACAATGAGCAGTTCTTC.

This clone was detected a few times. The gene calls are TRBV6-1 and TRBJ2-7; 7 bases align to TRBD2. V shed 6 bases and J 2 bases; nucleotides not matched to a gene: 10. Germline CDR1 is MNHNS and CDR2 is SASEGT. This CDR3 has 15 residues. This chain's CDR3 is CASSLTRSGTYEQYF. The CDR3 DNA follows: TGTGCCAGCAGCCTAACCAGGAGCGGGACCTACGAGCAGTACTTC.

This clone was counted only a few times. CDR3 sequence (DNA): TGTGCCAGCAGTTTCGGGCTCTCCTATAATTCACCCCTCCACTTT. This encodes CASSFGLSYNSPLHF. The rearrangement links TRBV6-6 to TRBJ1-6; D not certain. Germline CDR1 reads MNHNY; CDR2 reads SVGAGI (reference sequence). The V and J ends lost 4 bases and 0 bases respectively, with 7 bases between them. CDR3 size: 15 residues.

This rearrangement joins TRBV28 to TRBJ2-3, with 14 bases aligning to TRBD2. Per the germline V gene, CDR1 is MDHEN and CDR2 is SYDVKM. The CDR3 has 15 amino acids. The J segment lost 4 bases and the V segment lost 8 bases, leaving 5 bases of the junction unmatched. In nucleotides, the CDR3 is TGTGCCAGCTGGACTAGCGGGGGGCCCGCAGATACGCAGTATTTT. This translates into CASWTSGGPADTQYF. The variable domain in full, with the rest retrieved from reference TRBV28 and TRBJ2-3, is DVKVTQSSRYLVKRTGEKVFLECVQDMDHENMFWYRQDPGLGLRLIYFSYDVKMKEKGDIPEGYSVSREKKERFSLILESASTNQTSMYLCASWTSGGPADTQYFGPGTRLTVL.

This clone was recorded only once. The chain is built from TRBV4-1 and TRBJ2-7; no reliable D call. CDR1 is MGHRA and CDR2 is YSYEKL in the germline V gene. This CDR3 contains 14 residues. V was clipped by 0 bases and J by 0 bases, with 6 bases between them. CDR3 in amino acids: CASSQEYLSYEQYF. CDR3 sequence (DNA): TGCGCCAGCAGCCAAGAGTATCTCTCCTACGAGCAGTACTTC.

V gene TRBV29-1 combines with J gene TRBJ2-5, with a possible D match to TRBD2 (6 bases). V lost 7 bases and J 2 bases, leaving 11 bases between the germline ends. In germline, CDR1 is SQVTM, CDR2 ANQGSEA. The CDR3 is made up of 12 amino acids. The CDR3 protein is CSARDWQETQYF. In nucleotides, the CDR3 is TGCAGCGCAAGGGACTGGCAAGAGACCCAGTACTTC.

The sample holds a few counts of this clone. V gene TRBV30 combines with J gene TRBJ1-2, with D unresolved. The germline gives CDR1 GTSNPN, CDR2 SVGIG (reference sequence). V shed 6 bases and J shed 4 bases, with 12 bases lying between them. CDR3 length equals 12 residues. CDR3 residues: CACHQAGYGYTF. The DNA of the CDR3 is TGTGCCTGCCACCAGGCGGGCTATGGCTACACCTTC. Full variable domain (rest looked up from reference TRBV30 and TRBJ1-2): SQTIHQWPATLVQPVGSPLSLECTVEGTSNPNLYWYRQAAGRGLQLLFYSVGIGQISSEVPQNLSASRPQDRQFILSSKKLLLSDSGFYLCACHQAGYGYTFGSGTRLTVV.

V and J are TRBV5-1 and TRBJ2-6; D is undetermined. Per the germline V gene, CDR1 is SGHRS and CDR2 is YFSETQ. The CDR3 length is 15 residues. Trimming took 4 bases from V and 0 from J, leaving 8 bases between them. The CDR3 sequence: CASSPSLSGANVLTF. CDR3 DNA: TGCGCCAGCAGCCCCAGCCTCTCTGGGGCCAACGTCCTGACTTTC. Filled out from reference TRBV5-1 and TRBJ2-6, the complete variable domain reads KAGVTQTPRYLIKTRGQQVTLSCSPISGHRSVSWYQQTPGQGLQFLFEYFSETQRNKGNFPGRFSGRQFSNSRSEMNVSTLELGDSALYLCASSPSLSGANVLTFGAGSRLTVL.

With respect to this clone: Other DNA sequences in the same sample also yield this CDR3. V usage is TRBV5-1 and J usage is TRBJ2-5; TRBD2 matches 8 bases. The CDR3 sequence is 13 residues long. Germline CDR1 reads SGHRS; CDR2 reads YFSETQ. With V trimmed by 2 bases and J by 5 bases, 2 bases remained unmatched. The CDR3 protein is CASSFSGEETQYF. As DNA, the CDR3 is TGCGCCAGCAGCTTTAGCGGGGAGGAGACCCAGTACTTC. The entire variable domain, with the rest obtained from reference TRBV5-1 and TRBJ2-5, is as follows: KAGVTQTPRYLIKTRGQQVTLSCSPISGHRSVSWYQQTPGQGLQFLFEYFSETQRNKGNFPGRFSGRQFSNSRSEMNVSTLELGDSALYLCASSFSGEETQYFGPGTRLLVL.

The chain combines TRBV30 with TRBJ1-3; D is perhaps TRBD1 (6 bases). Germline assignment: CDR1 GTSNPN and CDR2 SVGIG (reference sequence). The ends were cut back, 4 bases at V and 4 bases at J, with 8 bases in the middle. CDR3 length: 12 amino acids. The DNA for the CDR3 is TGTGCCTGGAATGGACAGGGAAACACCATATATTTT. Amino acid sequence: CAWNGQGNTIYF.

This chain links TRBV9 with TRBJ2-2; D is possibly TRBD1 or TRBD2 (5 bases each). Germline CDR1 reads SGDLS; CDR2 reads YYNGEE. V lost 2 bases to trimming and J lost 4 bases, with 15 bases between them. CDR3 length: 16 residues. The CDR3 region is CASSVGAGTGTGELFF. CDR3 coding DNA: TGTGCCAGCAGCGTCGGGGCAGGGACGGGCACCGGGGAGCTGTTTTTT.

V and J are TRBV11-2 and TRBJ2-5, with D unresolved. V was clipped by 5 bases and J by 3 bases, with 4 bases between them. The germline V gene encodes CDR1 SGHAT and CDR2 FQNNGV. CDR3 length: 11 residues. CDR3 nucleotide sequence: TGTGCCAGCAGCCTAAAAGAGACCCAGTACTTC. Translating it yields CASSLKETQYF.

This chain connects TRBV10-3 to TRBJ1-1; D gene ambiguous. V lost 4 bases and J lost 6, with 12 bases in between. The CDR3 length is 13 residues. The germline gives CDR1 ENHRY, CDR2 SYGVKD. The CDR3 DNA follows: TGTGCCATCAGTGGAAAGGGTGGCTCTGAAGCTTTCTTT. It is translated as CAISGKGGSEAFF.

This chain connects TRBV4-1 to TRBJ1-5; TRBD1 matches at 7 bases. CDR3 size: 15 residues. V gave up 4 bases and J gave up 2 bases; unmatched junction bases: 5. The germline V gene has CDR1 MGHRA and CDR2 YSYEKL. CDR3 in amino acids: CASSRGQVGNQPQHF. In DNA form, the CDR3 reads TGCGCCAGCAGCCGAGGACAGGTCGGCAATCAGCCCCAGCATTTT.

This clone was detected only a few times. The chain carries TRBV4-3 and TRBJ2-2; 7 bases align to TRBD2. J gave up 6 bases and V 0 bases, and 4 bases lay outside the gene matches. CDR1 and CDR2 from the germline V gene are LGHNA and YSLEER. The CDR3 extends over 15 amino acids. In DNA form, the CDR3 reads TGCGCCAGCAGCCAAGAGCCTCGGGGGGCCGGGGAGCTGTTTTTT. It encodes CASSQEPRGAGELFF.

CDR3 region: CASSLERQGGSPLHF. The CDR3 region has the DNA TGTGCCAGCAGCCTCGAAAGACAGGGTGGTTCACCCCTCCACTTT. The genes are TRBV11-2 and TRBJ1-6; 7 nucleotides match TRBD1. The CDR3 contains 15 residues. J lost 9 bases, V lost 5 bases, and 10 bases had no gene match. Per germline, CDR1 SGHAT and CDR2 FQNNGV.

CDR3 residues: CASSRDHTSSETQYF. CDR3 sequence (DNA): TGTGCCAGCAGCCGGGACCATACTAGTTCGGAGACCCAGTACTTC. J is TRBJ2-5 and V is TRBV4-2, with D perhaps TRBD1 or TRBD2 (5 bases each). The germline V and J ends were trimmed by 4 bases and 5 bases, with 17 bases remaining between them. The CDR3 consists of 15 residues. Germline CDR1 reads LGHNA; CDR2 reads YNFKEQ.

The table lists this clone with a few counts. The chain links TRBV6-5 to TRBJ1-2; D is possibly TRBD1 (6 bases). Per the germline V gene, CDR1 is MNHEY and CDR2 is SVGAGI. The germline V and J ends were trimmed by 11 bases and 3 bases, with 19 bases remaining between them. The CDR3 length is 14 residues. This chain's CDR3 is CASQGQQGDYGYTF. The CDR3 coding sequence is TGTGCCTCCCAAGGCCAACAGGGAGACTATGGCTACACCTTC.

In nucleotides, the CDR3 is TGTGCCTGGACCTTACTAGGGACTGAAGCTTTCTTT. It yields the protein CAWTLLGTEAFF. The rearrangement links TRBV30 to TRBJ1-1; D unresolved. Germline V gene sequence: CDR1 GTSNPN, CDR2 SVGIG (reference sequence). The CDR3 has 12 residues. Deletions cut 4 bases from V and 5 bases from J, with 11 bases between.

Details on this clone: The junction departs from germline at one end; a sequencing error may be responsible. V is TRBV9 and J is TRBJ1-1; D gene uncertain. The CDR3 is 14 residues long. Germline CDR1 reads SGDLS; CDR2 reads YYNGEE. CDR3 region: CASSVIPVNTEALF. DNA of the CDR3: TGTGCCAGCAGCGTAATCCCAGTGAACACTGAAGCTCTCTTT.

The genes are TRBV4-2 and TRBJ1-1; 7 nucleotides align to TRBD1. Per the germline V gene, CDR1 is LGHNA and CDR2 is YNFKEQ. This CDR3 has 16 residues. V gave up 0 bases and J gave up 1 base; unmatched junction bases: 5. CDR3 sequence (DNA): TGTGCCAGCAGCCAAGACCCGACAGGGTGGAACACTGAAGCTTTCTTT. Encoded protein: CASSQDPTGWNTEAFF.

This clone occurred a few times. V is TRBV7-2 and J is TRBJ2-1; D is possibly TRBD1 or TRBD2 (5 bases each). Trimming took 4 bases from V and 8 from J, leaving 18 bases between them. This CDR3 region has 15 residues. Germline CDR1 SGHTA, CDR2 FQGNSA. CDR3 coding DNA: TGTGCCAGCAGCTCCGGACGAAGGGACCTGGATGAGCAGTTCTTC. Protein product: CASSSGRRDLDEQFF.

This clone turned up a few times. The chain has TRBV29-1 and TRBJ1-2; D call uncertain. The CDR3 runs to 12 residues. V was cut by 5 bases and J by 0 bases, with 7 bases left in between. CDR1 is SQVTM and CDR2 is ANQGSEA in the germline V gene. The CDR3 DNA follows: TGCAGCGTTTGGGCTACTAACTATGGCTACACCTTC. It specifies CSVWATNYGYTF.

The CDR3 DNA follows: TGTGCCAGCACGCAACACAGGGTCCTGAACACTGAAGCTTTCTTT. This translates into CASTQHRVLNTEAFF. The rearrangement uses TRBV11-2 and TRBJ1-1, with D perhaps matching TRBD1 (6 bases). This CDR3 contains 15 residues. V was cut by 7 bases and J by 0 bases, with 15 bases left in between. Per germline, CDR1 SGHAT and CDR2 FQNNGV.